This T cell receptor (beta chain) was identified during a study of graft-versus-host responses after intestinal transplantation. Trimming stripped 4 bases from V and 4 bases from J, with 10 bases between. The germline V gene has CDR1 SGHDN and CDR2 FVKESK. This CDR3 region has 13 residues. Assay used: immunoSEQ multiplex PCR; TCRdb lists only in-frame clones, some missing. The data hold 15,000 to 20,000 clones, with around nine tenths observed a single time. The V gene is TRBV14, the J gene TRBJ1-1; tentative D call: TRBD1 (5 bases). This clonotype originated in a human patient who received an intestinal transplant, so some T cells may come from the graft donor. Sequenced material: bone marrow, taken just under 130 days after transplant. This CDR3 reads CASSRHGGTEAFF. Here the CDR3 DNA reads TGTGCCAGCAGCCGGCATGGGGGCACTGAAGCTTTCTTT.